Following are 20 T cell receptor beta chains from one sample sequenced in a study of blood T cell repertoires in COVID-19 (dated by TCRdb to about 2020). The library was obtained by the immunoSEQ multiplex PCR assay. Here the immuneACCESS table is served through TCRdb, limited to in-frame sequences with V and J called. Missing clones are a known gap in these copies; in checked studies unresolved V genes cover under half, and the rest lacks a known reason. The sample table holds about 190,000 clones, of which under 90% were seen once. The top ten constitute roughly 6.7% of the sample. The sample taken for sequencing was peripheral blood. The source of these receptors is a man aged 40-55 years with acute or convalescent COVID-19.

The CDR3 DNA reads as TGTGCCAGCAGTTATAGGGACTTGACGGGCTTCGGTGGCTACACCTTC. Translated: CASSYRDLTGFGGYTF. The rearrangement uses TRBV6-5 and TRBJ1-2, with a possible D match to TRBD1 (5 bases). Between the trimmed V and J ends, which lost 3 bases and 7 bases, there was a span of 21 bases. This CDR3 has 16 amino acids. CDR1 is MNHEY, CDR2 SVGAGI, per germline.

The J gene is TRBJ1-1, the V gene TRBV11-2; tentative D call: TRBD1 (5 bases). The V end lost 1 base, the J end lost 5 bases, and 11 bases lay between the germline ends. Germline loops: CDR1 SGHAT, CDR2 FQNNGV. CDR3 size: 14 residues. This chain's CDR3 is CASSLVAGMTEAFF. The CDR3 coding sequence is TGTGCCAGCAGCTTAGTTGCAGGGATGACTGAAGCTTTCTTT.

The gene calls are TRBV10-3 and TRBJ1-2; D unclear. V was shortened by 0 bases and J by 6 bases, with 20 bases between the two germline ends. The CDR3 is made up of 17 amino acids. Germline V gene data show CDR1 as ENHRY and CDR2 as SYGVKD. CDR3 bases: TGTGCCATCAGTGAGTCGCACGGGGTTGATACCCGGGATGGCTACACCTTC. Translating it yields CAISESHGVDTRDGYTF.

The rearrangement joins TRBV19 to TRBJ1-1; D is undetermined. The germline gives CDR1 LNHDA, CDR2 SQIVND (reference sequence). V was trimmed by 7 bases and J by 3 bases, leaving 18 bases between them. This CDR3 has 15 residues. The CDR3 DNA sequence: TGTGCCAGTACTCCCGGACCGGGGAGGGACACTGAAGCTTTCTTT. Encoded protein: CASTPGPGRDTEAFF.

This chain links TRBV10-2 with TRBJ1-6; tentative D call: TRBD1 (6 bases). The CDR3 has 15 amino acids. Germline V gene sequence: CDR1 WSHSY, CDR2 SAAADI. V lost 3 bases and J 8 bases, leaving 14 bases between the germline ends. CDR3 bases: TGCGCCAGCAGTGATGGGGGCTTTATGGATTCACCCCTCCACTTT. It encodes CASSDGGFMDSPLHF.

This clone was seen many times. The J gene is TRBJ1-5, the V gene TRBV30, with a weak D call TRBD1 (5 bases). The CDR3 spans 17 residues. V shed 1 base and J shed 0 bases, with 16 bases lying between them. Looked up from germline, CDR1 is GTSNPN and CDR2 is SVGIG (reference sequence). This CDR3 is CAWSGGEGGYSNQPQHF. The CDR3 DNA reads TGTGCCTGGAGTGGGGGGGAGGGAGGATATAGCAATCAGCCCCAGCATTTT.

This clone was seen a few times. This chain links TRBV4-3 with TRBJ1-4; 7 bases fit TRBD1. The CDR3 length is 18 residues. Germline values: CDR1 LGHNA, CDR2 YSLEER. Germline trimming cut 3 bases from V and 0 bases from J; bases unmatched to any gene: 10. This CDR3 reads CASSQDLTGKTTNEKLFF. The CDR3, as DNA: TGCGCCAGCAGCCAGGATTTGACAGGGAAAACAACTAATGAAAAACTGTTTTTT.

In nucleotides, the CDR3 is TGCGCCAGCAGCTTGTTGCCCTCTGAAGGGCCAGGGGGAAACACCATATATTTT. This gives the protein CASSLLPSEGPGGNTIYF. The chain has TRBV5-1 and TRBJ1-3, with a weak D call TRBD1 (5 bases). Trimming cost V 1 base and J 4 bases, with 21 bases left between them. The CDR3 is made up of 18 amino acids. From germline, CDR1 is SGHRS and CDR2 YFSETQ.

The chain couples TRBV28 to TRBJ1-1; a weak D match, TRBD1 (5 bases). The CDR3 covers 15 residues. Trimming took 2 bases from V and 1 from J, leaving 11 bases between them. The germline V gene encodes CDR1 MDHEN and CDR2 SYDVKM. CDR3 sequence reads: CASSLGGAWNTEAFF. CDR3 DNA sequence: TGTGCCAGCAGTTTAGGAGGGGCCTGGAACACTGAAGCTTTCTTT.

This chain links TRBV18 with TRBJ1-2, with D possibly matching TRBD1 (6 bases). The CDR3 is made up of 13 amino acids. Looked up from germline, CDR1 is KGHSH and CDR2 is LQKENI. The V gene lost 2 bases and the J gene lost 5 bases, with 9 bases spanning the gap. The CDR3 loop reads CASSPEQGYGYTF. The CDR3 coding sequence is TGTGCCAGCTCACCAGAACAGGGTTATGGCTACACCTTC.

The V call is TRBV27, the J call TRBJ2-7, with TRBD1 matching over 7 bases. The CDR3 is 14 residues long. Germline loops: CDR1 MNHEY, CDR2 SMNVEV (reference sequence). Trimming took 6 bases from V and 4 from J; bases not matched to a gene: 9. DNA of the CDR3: TGTGCCAGCAGACCCACCAGACAGGGTTACGAGCAGTACTTC. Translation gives CASRPTRQGYEQYF.

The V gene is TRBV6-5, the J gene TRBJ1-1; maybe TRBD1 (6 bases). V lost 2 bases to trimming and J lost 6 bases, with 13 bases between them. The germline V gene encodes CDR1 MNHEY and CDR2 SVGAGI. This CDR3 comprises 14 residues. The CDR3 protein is CASSYDRSRAEAFF. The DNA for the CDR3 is TGTGCCAGCAGTTACGACAGGTCCCGAGCTGAAGCTTTCTTT.

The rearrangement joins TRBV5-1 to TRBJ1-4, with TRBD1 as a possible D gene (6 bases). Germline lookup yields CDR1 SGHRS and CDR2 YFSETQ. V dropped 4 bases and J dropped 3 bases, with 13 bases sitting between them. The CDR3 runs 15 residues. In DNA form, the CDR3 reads TGCGCCAGCAGCCCCGGGGGGGGGCCTAATGAAAAACTGTTTTTT. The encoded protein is CASSPGGGPNEKLFF.

CDR3 protein: CASSRTGGRAETQYF. DNA of the CDR3: TGTGCCAGCAGCCGGACAGGGGGCCGGGCAGAGACCCAGTACTTC. The V and J genes are TRBV14 and TRBJ2-5; 11 positions match TRBD1. J lost 4 bases, V lost 4 bases, and 5 bases had no gene match. The length of the CDR3 is 15 residues. Germline values: CDR1 SGHDN, CDR2 FVKESK.

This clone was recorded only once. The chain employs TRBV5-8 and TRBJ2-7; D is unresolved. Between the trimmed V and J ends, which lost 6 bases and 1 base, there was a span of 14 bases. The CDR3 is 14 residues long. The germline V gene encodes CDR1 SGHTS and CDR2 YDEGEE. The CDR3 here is CASINRLSSYEQYF. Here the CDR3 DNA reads TGTGCCAGCATCAATCGGTTATCATCCTACGAGCAGTACTTC.

CDR3 amino acids: CASSLAEARGSSYNSPLHF. The CDR3 nucleotides read TGTGCCAGCAGCTTAGCGGAGGCCAGGGGGAGCTCCTATAATTCACCCCTCCACTTT. V and J are TRBV7-6 and TRBJ1-6; 7 positions match TRBD1. V lost 0 bases and J lost 0; bases outside the gene matches: 8. Germline CDR1 SGHVS, CDR2 FNYEAQ. The CDR3 runs to 19 residues.

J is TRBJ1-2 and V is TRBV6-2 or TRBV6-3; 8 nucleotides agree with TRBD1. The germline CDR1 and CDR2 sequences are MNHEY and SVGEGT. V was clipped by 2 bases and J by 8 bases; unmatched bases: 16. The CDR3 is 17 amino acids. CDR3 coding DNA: TGTGCCAGCAGTTACCCCCTTCCAGGGACAGGCGGATTCGGCTACACCTTC. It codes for CASSYPLPGTGGFGYTF.

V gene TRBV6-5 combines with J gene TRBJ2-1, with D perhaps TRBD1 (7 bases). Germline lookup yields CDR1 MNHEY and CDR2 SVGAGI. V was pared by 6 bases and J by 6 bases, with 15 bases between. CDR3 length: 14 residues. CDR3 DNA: TGTGCCAGCAGGGCGGGACAGTGGGCCAATGAGCAGTTCTTC. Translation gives CASRAGQWANEQFF.

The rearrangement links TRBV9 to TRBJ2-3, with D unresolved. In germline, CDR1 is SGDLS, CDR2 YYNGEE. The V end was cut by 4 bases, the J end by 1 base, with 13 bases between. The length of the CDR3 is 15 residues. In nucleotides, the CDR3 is TGTGCCAGCAGCTTCCCCCCCCGCGGCACAGATACGCAGTATTTT. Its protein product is CASSFPPRGTDTQYF.

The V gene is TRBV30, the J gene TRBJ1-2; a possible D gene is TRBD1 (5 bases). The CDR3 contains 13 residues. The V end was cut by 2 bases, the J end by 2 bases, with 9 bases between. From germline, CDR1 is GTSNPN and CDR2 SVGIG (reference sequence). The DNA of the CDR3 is TGTGCCTGGAGTAATCGGGGGAACTATGGCTACACCTTC. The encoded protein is CAWSNRGNYGYTF.